A single T cell receptor beta chain is shown here with its context. The target antigen is unknown. Uncontrolled infection, other autoimmune disease, pregnancy or lactation disqualified patients from enrolment. The record originates from a study of T cells in Graves' hyperthyroidism and ophthalmopathy. Study context: Peripheral blood specimens were obtained at initial diagnosis, prior to any treatment.

Study-wide results and limits: The model made its ophthalmopathy prediction, and onset followed a median approximately 6.5 months later.

Amplification of TCR beta CDR3 regions used RNA as the template. The HTBI primer set was used in a first-round RT-PCR of the TCR CDR3. TCRdb reanalysed the multiplex PCR reads using MiXCR and keeps one entry per CDR3 protein. Counted here are about half a million distinct CDR3 sequences, just under 20% occurring once; the ten biggest clones make up about half. V lost 3 bases, J lost 2 bases, and 15 bases lay in between. CDR3 size: 15 residues. Germline lookup yields CDR1 SGHDT and CDR2 YYEEEE. The sequence derives from a man aged 35 to 55 with Graves' ophthalmopathy. The sequenced sample was blood. The chain joins TRBV5-6 to TRBJ2-7, with TRBD1 as a possible D gene (5 bases). CDR3 sequence reads: CASSSFDSATYEQYF. The DNA for the CDR3 is TGTGCCAGCAGCTCGTTCGACAGCGCCACCTACGAGCAGTACTTC.